A selection of T cell receptor beta chains follows, all from one sample in a study of blood T cells in healthy people across ages. One entry per CDR3 protein, called by TCRdb with MiXCR from the 5' RACE reads. Of 1,800,000 or so distinct CDR3 sequences listed, about two fifths are singletons. The source material was blood. The receptors come from a human donor in good health. Both conserved end residues are part of each CDR3. The order of the fields is clone size, J gene, D gene, V gene, CDR3 protein, CDR3 DNA. D genes are given only for firm matches. The size field is filled for only some rows; it gives once, few, many or a size class.

NA TRBJ2-5 NA TRBV11-2 CASSLDLSGPETQYF TGTGCCAGCAGCTTAGATCTTTCAGGACCAGAGACCCAGTACTTC
NA TRBJ2-5 NA TRBV7-8 CASSLWGALGEETQYF TGTGCCAGCAGCTTATGGGGGGCCCTAGGAGAGGAGACCCAGTACTTC
NA TRBJ2-1 NA TRBV7-9 CASSPRGWGLEQFF TGTGCCAGCAGCCCTAGAGGTTGGGGGCTTGAGCAGTTCTTC
NA TRBJ2-1 NA TRBV9 CASSLGEHRRGEQFF TGTGCCAGCAGCCTTGGGGAACACCGTCGTGGCGAGCAGTTCTTC
NA TRBJ2-7 NA TRBV7-2 CASSLQGISEQYF TGTGCCAGCAGCTTACAAGGTATATCCGAGCAGTACTTC
NA TRBJ2-1 TRBD2 TRBV24-1 CATSVSGGPNEQFF TGTGCCACCAGTGTTTCGGGGGGGCCTAACGAGCAGTTCTTC
NA TRBJ1-2 TRBD1 TRBV6-5 CASRPRGRGYTF TGTGCCAGCAGGCCTAGGGGGCGCGGCTACACCTTC
NA TRBJ2-1 TRBD2 TRBV25-1 CASNPRGSGGENEQFF TGTGCCAGCAACCCGAGGGGTAGCGGGGGGGAAAATGAGCAGTTCTTC
NA TRBJ1-2 NA TRBV29-1 CSVEAGGAAYGYTF TGCAGCGTTGAAGCCGGGGGCGCGGCATATGGCTACACCTTC
few TRBJ1-4 TRBD1 TRBV6-6 CASSTGQVEKLFF TGTGCCAGCAGTACCGGACAGGTTGAAAAACTGTTTTTT
few TRBJ1-1 NA TRBV9 CASSSPTGNTEAFF TGTGCCAGCAGCAGTCCAACAGGGAACACTGAAGCTTTCTTT
once TRBJ2-3 NA TRBV20-1 CSAVFRLGEDTQYF TGCAGTGCTGTTTTTCGTCTGGGGGAAGATACGCAGTATTTT
few TRBJ2-1 TRBD2 TRBV7-9 CASKRMGTSGGLRSYNEQFF TGTGCCAGCAAGAGAATGGGGACTAGCGGTGGATTGCGTTCCTACAATGAGCAGTTCTTC
few TRBJ1-2 TRBD1 TRBV5-1 CASSAQGASGYTF TGCGCCAGCAGCGCCCAGGGGGCGTCCGGCTACACCTTC
NA TRBJ2-1 NA TRBV20-1 CSAFIDEPRDEQFF TGCAGTGCTTTCATAGACGAGCCGAGGGATGAGCAGTTCTTC
NA TRBJ2-1 TRBD1 TRBV5-1 CASTKDRGSNEQFF TGCGCCAGCACCAAAGACAGGGGGTCGAATGAGCAGTTCTTC
NA TRBJ2-1 NA TRBV5-1 CASSPITTLRNEQFF TGCGCCAGCAGCCCTATTACCACCCTCCGTAATGAGCAGTTCTTC
few TRBJ2-3 TRBD2 TRBV6-2/TRBV6-3 CASSGGLTDTQYF TGCGCCAGCAGCGGGGGACTCACAGATACGCAGTATTTT
few TRBJ2-1 TRBD1 TRBV29-1 CSVEDLDRAYNEQFF TGCAGCGTTGAAGATCTTGACAGGGCCTACAATGAGCAGTTCTTC
NA TRBJ2-7 NA TRBV7-2 CASTRWGRTPGQASYEQYF TGTGCCAGCACCCGTTGGGGCAGGACTCCGGGTCAGGCGTCCTACGAGCAGTACTTC